This is a list of T cell receptor beta chains from one sample in a study of T-cell memory formation after mild COVID-19. TCRdb reprocessed the 5' RACE reads with MiXCR, giving one entry per CDR3 protein. The profile shows roughly 180,000 distinct CDR3 sequences, more than 9% of them singletons. What was sequenced was PBMCs or a T cell subset sorted from them (not recorded which). These receptors all come from a man between 18 and 35 years old who had mild COVID-19 (a few samples of this study predate the infection). Cell type and time point are not known. Each CDR3 is given with its conserved first and last residue. D genes are given only for firm matches. Rows give clone size only sometimes, using once, few, many, or a class for an expanded clone.

clone_size,d_call,j_call,v_call,cdr3_nt,cdr3_aa
NA,NA,TRBJ2-5,TRBV5-1,TGCGCCAGCAGCTTGGCTCGGGGCCCCGACGAGACCCAGTACTTC,CASSLARGPDETQYF
many,NA,TRBJ1-1,TRBV20-1,TGCAGTGCTAGTCAGTCTAACACTGAAGCTTTCTTT,CSASQSNTEAFF
many,NA,TRBJ1-5,TRBV6-1,TGTGCCAGCAGCATGGGTTATCAGCCCCAGCATTTT,CASSMGYQPQHF
NA,NA,TRBJ2-3,TRBV5-1,TGCGCCAGCTATACTACGGCGGATACGCAGTATTTT,CASYTTADTQYF
NA,NA,TRBJ2-7,TRBV3-1,TGTGCCAGCAGCCAAGTGGAATACGAGCAGTACTTC,CASSQVEYEQYF
NA,NA,TRBJ2-5,TRBV20-1,TGCAGTGCCCCGATAGTGGGGGGAGAGACCCAGTACTTC,CSAPIVGGETQYF
few,NA,TRBJ2-1,TRBV20-1,TGCAGTGCTAGCGTCGCAGGGGTCGCCTACAATGAGCAGTTCTTC,CSASVAGVAYNEQFF
many,TRBD1,TRBJ2-5,TRBV29-1,TGCAGCGTCTGGACAGGGGCTGAGACCCAGTACTTC,CSVWTGAETQYF
few,NA,TRBJ2-7,TRBV5-1,TGCGCCAGCAGCCTGGGTGCCTCAGTGACAGACGAGCAGTACTTC,CASSLGASVTDEQYF
NA,TRBD2,TRBJ2-1,TRBV5-1,TGCGCCAGCAGTACGGGCCAGGGAGGGAATGAGCAGTTCTTC,CASSTGQGGNEQFF
many,TRBD2,TRBJ2-5,TRBV9,TGTGCCAGCAGCCCCCGCTCCTCCAGCGGGGGCGCCGAGACCCAGTACTTC,CASSPRSSSGGAETQYF
few,NA,TRBJ2-1,TRBV20-1,TGCAGCCCTCTAGGGGGAGGTCCCCTGGCAAATGAGCAGTTCTTC,CSPLGGGPLANEQFF
NA,NA,TRBJ2-2,TRBV5-1,TGCGCCAGCAGCTTGGAACGGGGCGCCGGGGAGCTGTTTTTT,CASSLERGAGELFF
few,NA,TRBJ1-2,TRBV2,TGTGCCCTCCCCCCCCGTGCAGGGCGTATCTATGGCTACACCTTC,CALPPRAGRIYGYTF
few,NA,TRBJ2-1,TRBV4-1,TGCGCCAGCAGCCAAGGAGCCGCCCCCTACAATGAGCAGTTCTTC,CASSQGAAPYNEQFF
few,NA,TRBJ1-1,TRBV4-2,TGTGCCAGCAGCCAAGACAGGGGAGTTGAAGCTTTCTTT,CASSQDRGVEAFF
few,TRBD2,TRBJ2-3,TRBV7-2,TGTGCCAGCAGCCCTTGGGGGCGGGGGGGCGTCAACACAGATACGCAGTATTTT,CASSPWGRGGVNTDTQYF
few,NA,TRBJ1-1,TRBV5-1,TGCGCCAGCAACACCAGGGGAGGGACTGAAGCTTTCTTT,CASNTRGGTEAFF
few,TRBD1,TRBJ1-5,TRBV20-1,TGCAGTGCGAGAAGACAGGGTGTGGGCAATCAGCCCCAGCATTTT,CSARRQGVGNQPQHF
few,NA,TRBJ2-3,TRBV7-2,TGTGCCAGCAGCTCCGACAGTAGTAATACGCAGTATTTT,CASSSDSSNTQYF
NA,TRBD1,TRBJ2-5,TRBV28,TGTGCCAGCAGTTCGGGACAGCGGGAGACCCAGTACTTC,CASSSGQRETQYF
NA,NA,TRBJ1-1,TRBV12-3/TRBV12-4,TGTGCCAGCAGTTTTGGGTACACTGAAGCTTTCTTT,CASSFGYTEAFF
NA,NA,TRBJ2-7,TRBV6-2/TRBV6-3,TGTGCCAGCAGTCGCCAGTGCTACGAGCAGTACTTC,CASSRQCYEQYF
NA,NA,TRBJ1-6,TRBV12-3/TRBV12-4,TGTGCCAGCACCCCCTCCAGCGAGCGCCGTTCACCCCTCCACTTT,CASTPSSERRSPLHF
many,NA,TRBJ2-2,TRBV11-2,TGTGCCAGCAGCTTAGAGCGAACCGGGGAGCTGTTTTTT,CASSLERTGELFF
few,NA,TRBJ2-7,TRBV12-3/TRBV12-4,TGTGCCAGCGCTTCCGGCGCATACGAGCAGTACTTC,CASASGAYEQYF
NA,TRBD1,TRBJ1-5,TRBV20-1,TGCAGTGCTAGGAGAGGGGGCCAGCCCCAGCATTTT,CSARRGGQPQHF